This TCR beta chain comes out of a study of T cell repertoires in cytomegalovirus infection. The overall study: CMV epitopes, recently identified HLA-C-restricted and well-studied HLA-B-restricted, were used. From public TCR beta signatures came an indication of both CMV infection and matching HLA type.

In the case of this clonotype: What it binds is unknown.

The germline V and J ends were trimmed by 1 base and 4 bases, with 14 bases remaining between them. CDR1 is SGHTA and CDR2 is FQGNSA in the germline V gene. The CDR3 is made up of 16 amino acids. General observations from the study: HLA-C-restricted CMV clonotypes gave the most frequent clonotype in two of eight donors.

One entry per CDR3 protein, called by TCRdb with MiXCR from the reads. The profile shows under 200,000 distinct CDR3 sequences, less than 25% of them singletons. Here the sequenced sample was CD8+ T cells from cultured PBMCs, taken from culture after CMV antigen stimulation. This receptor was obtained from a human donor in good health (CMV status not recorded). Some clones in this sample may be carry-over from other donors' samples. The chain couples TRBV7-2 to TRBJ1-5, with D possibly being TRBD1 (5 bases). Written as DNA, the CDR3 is TGTGCCAGCAGCTTAGTAGGGACGGGGGGGAATCAGCCCCAGCATTTT. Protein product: CASSLVGTGGNQPQHF.